Included here is one T cell receptor beta chain sequence, with context. Its antigen is as yet unknown. This sample was included in a study of T cell responses to AZD1222 COVID-19 vaccine. Findings and caveats of the study: Only a handful of AZD1222 recipients, several in all, had baseline seropositivity.

The repertoire was sequenced with immunoSEQ multiplex PCR; TCRdb's copy has only in-frame clones and lacks some. The data show 100,000 to 150,000 clones, 87% seen once. From germline, CDR1 is SEHNR and CDR2 FQNEAQ (reference sequence). V lost 1 base, J lost 8 bases, and 8 bases stayed unmatched. The CDR3 loop spans 15 amino acids. This receptor was obtained from an adult in good health. Sequenced material: peripheral blood, taken on day 0 of AZD1222 vaccination. The V and J genes are TRBV7-9 and TRBJ1-2, with 9 bases fitting TRBD1. The CDR3 here is CASSLGAGTGRGYTF. The CDR3 coding sequence is TGTGCCAGCAGCTTAGGAGCCGGGACAGGGAGGGGCTACACCTTC.